These 3 T cell receptor beta chains came from one sample sequenced in a study of radiotherapy plus CTLA-4 blockade in lung cancer. Repertoires were generated with immunoSEQ multiplex PCR, while TCRdb's copy carries only in-frame clones and drops some. This sample has approximately 33,000 clones, with almost 80% found just once. Sequencing used peripheral blood, obtained from a patient treated with radiotherapy plus ipilimumab. These TCRs come from a human donor with non-small cell lung cancer who had stable disease on radiotherapy plus ipilimumab.

CDR3 loop: CASRMAGGSQPQHF. DNA for the CDR3: TGTGCCAGCAGGATGGCAGGGGGCTCTCAGCCCCAGCATTTT. This chain joins TRBV2 and TRBJ1-5; TRBD1 agrees at 8 bases. Trimming took 6 bases from V and 6 from J; bases not matched to a gene: 7. The CDR3 has 14 amino acids. In germline, CDR1 is SNHLY, CDR2 FYNNEI.

The chain combines TRBV19 with TRBJ1-5; TRBD1 might be the D (6 bases). The CDR3 runs 15 residues. Trimming pared 6 bases from V and 1 base from J, leaving 13 bases between. The V gene's germline CDR1 is LNHDA and CDR2 SQIVND (reference sequence). The CDR3 loop is CASRERGGSNQPQHF. Here the CDR3 DNA reads TGTGCCAGTAGAGAGAGAGGGGGAAGCAATCAGCCCCAGCATTTT.

V is TRBV2 and J is TRBJ2-5; D not certain. V was trimmed by 6 bases and J by 2 bases, leaving 7 bases between them. The CDR3 is 12 residues long. From germline, CDR1 is SNHLY and CDR2 FYNNEI. DNA of the CDR3: TGTGCCAGCAGGGACGGTCAAGAGACCCAGTACTTC. This encodes CASRDGQETQYF.